One sample yielded the 19 T cell receptor beta chains listed below, sequenced in a study of control samples from healthy donors and cancer patients. Sequencing used immunoSEQ multiplex PCR; TCRdb keeps in-frame clones, though not all of them. Among about 160,000 clones, roughly 89% were seen once, and the ten largest hold more than 10%. Sequencing used blood. These receptors originate from a man younger than 45 in good health.

This clone was seen once. The rearrangement links TRBV28 to TRBJ1-2; D possibly corresponds to TRBD1 (5 bases). CDR1 is MDHEN and CDR2 is SYDVKM in the germline V gene. Trimming removed 6 bases at V and 1 base at J, with 18 bases between. The CDR3 runs 16 residues. CDR3 DNA sequence: TGTGCCAGCAGAAGGATGGGAGGGGCCCTTAACTATGGCTACACCTTC. Translating it yields CASRRMGGALNYGYTF.

The V call is TRBV11-2, the J call TRBJ1-2, with 11 bases fitting TRBD1. J gave up 0 bases and V 5 bases, and 5 bases lay outside the gene matches. The germline CDR1 and CDR2 sequences are SGHAT and FQNNGV. The CDR3 length is 16 residues. CDR3 loop: CASSPPGQGANYGYTF. The CDR3 region has the DNA TGTGCCAGCAGCCCGCCGGGACAGGGGGCTAACTATGGCTACACCTTC.

The chain employs TRBV5-1 and TRBJ1-1; 11 nucleotides line up with TRBD1. V gave up 4 bases and J gave up 8 bases; unmatched junction bases: 1. This CDR3 has 12 residues. Germline V CDR1 and CDR2: SGHRS, YFSETQ. CDR3 sequence reads: CASSGTGGEAFF. The CDR3 DNA reads as TGCGCCAGCAGCGGGACAGGGGGAGAAGCTTTCTTT.

This sequence joins TRBV11-2 and TRBJ2-2; maybe TRBD1 (7 bases). Germline V CDR1 and CDR2: SGHAT, FQNNGV. The CDR3 totals 14 residues. Trimming stripped 6 bases from V and 5 bases from J, with 13 bases between. This CDR3 is CASSQGGVTGELFF. The CDR3 nucleotides are TGTGCCAGCAGTCAGGGGGGTGTGACCGGGGAGCTGTTTTTT.

The sample holds one count of this clone. The rearrangement links TRBV4-2 to TRBJ2-2, with no clear D. V lost 3 bases to trimming and J lost 0 bases, with 17 bases between them. Germline-derived CDR1 and CDR2 are LGHNA and YNFKEQ. The CDR3 contains 18 residues. Written as DNA, the CDR3 is TGTGCCAGCAGCCAGGAACGTCCTACCTTCGCGAACACCGGGGAGCTGTTTTTT. Protein sequence: CASSQERPTFANTGELFF.

The chain has TRBV2 and TRBJ2-7; D remains ambiguous. This CDR3 is 10 amino acids long. The V gene lost 5 bases and the J gene lost 4 bases, with 3 bases spanning the gap. Germline CDR1 is SNHLY and CDR2 is FYNNEI. In nucleotides, the CDR3 is TGTGCCAGCAGTATGTACGAGCAGTACTTC. Its protein product is CASSMYEQYF. Using reference TRBV2 and TRBJ2-7 for the parts outside the CDR3, the full variable domain is EPEVTQTPSHQVTQMGQEVILRCVPISNHLYFYWYRQILGQKVEFLVSFYNNEISEKSEIFDDQFSVERPDGSNFTLKIRSTKLEDSAMYFCASSMYEQYFGPGTRLTVT.

The J gene is TRBJ1-1, the V gene TRBV10-3; 7 bases map to TRBD1. Germline V gene data show CDR1 as ENHRY and CDR2 as SYGVKD. This CDR3 region has 15 residues. V lost 2 bases and J lost 1; bases outside the gene matches: 4. This CDR3 reads CAISERQGSNTEAFF. The CDR3 DNA sequence: TGTGCCATCAGTGAGAGACAGGGATCGAACACTGAAGCTTTCTTT.

This chain links TRBV6-5 with TRBJ2-3; D is possibly TRBD1 (5 bases). V was trimmed by 5 bases and J by 6 bases, leaving 12 bases between them. The CDR3 contains 13 residues. Germline V gene lookup returns CDR1 MNHEY and CDR2 SVGAGI. The CDR3 loop is CASSMTPGDTQYF. In DNA form, the CDR3 reads TGTGCCAGCAGTATGACACCAGGGGATACGCAGTATTTT.

The chain recombines TRBV3-1 (or the pseudogene TRBV3-2) with TRBJ2-1; tentative D call: TRBD2 (7 bases). The CDR3 extends over 16 amino acids. The V end was cut by 8 bases, the J end by 5 bases, with 22 bases between. Germline CDR1 reads LGHDT; CDR2 reads YNNKEL (reference sequence). CDR3: CASALTGGGHHNEQFF. The CDR3 DNA follows: TGTGCCAGCGCCCTGACTGGCGGGGGCCATCACAATGAGCAGTTCTTC.

The rearrangement uses TRBV23-1 and TRBJ2-7, with D perhaps matching TRBD1 (7 bases). TRBV23-1 is sorted into the ORF group, with uncertain function. Trimming pared 4 bases from V and 7 bases from J, leaving 20 bases between. The CDR3 has 15 residues. CDR3 sequence (DNA): TGCGCCAGCAGTCCCGGGACAGTAACGCGGGGAGAGCAGTACTTC. This encodes CASSPGTVTRGEQYF.

Remarks on this clone: Other DNA sequences from this sample encode an identical CDR3 as well. The rearrangement links TRBV15 to TRBJ2-7; 14 positions agree with TRBD2. In germline, CDR1 is LNHNV, CDR2 YYDKDF (reference sequence). V lost 2 bases, J lost 2 bases, and 11 bases stayed unmatched. The CDR3 has 19 residues. This CDR3 reads CATSRPSGTSGSATYEQYF. The CDR3 coding sequence is TGTGCCACCAGCAGACCCTCCGGGACTAGCGGGAGCGCCACCTACGAGCAGTACTTC.

The J gene is TRBJ2-1, the V gene TRBV9; D call uncertain. This CDR3 comprises 13 residues. Trimming took 0 bases from V and 10 from J, leaving 11 bases between them. CDR1 is SGDLS, CDR2 YYNGEE, per germline. CDR3 amino acids: CASSVDNSREQFF. CDR3 in DNA: TGTGCCAGCAGCGTAGATAATAGTCGGGAGCAGTTCTTC.

This chain uses TRBV19 with TRBJ2-1; D is possibly TRBD1 or TRBD2 (6 bases each). There are 16 residues in the CDR3. Germline lookup yields CDR1 LNHDA and CDR2 SQIVND (reference sequence). The V gene lost 7 bases and the J gene lost 9 bases, with 25 bases spanning the gap. This chain's CDR3 is CASTSKGGWARPEQFF. The CDR3 nucleotides read TGTGCCAGTACCTCAAAGGGGGGTTGGGCTCGTCCTGAGCAGTTCTTC.

The chain employs TRBV6-5 and TRBJ1-1; tentative D call: TRBD1 (5 bases). V lost 2 bases and J 4 bases, leaving 14 bases between the germline ends. CDR3 length: 15 amino acids. CDR1 is MNHEY, CDR2 SVGAGI, per germline. Written as DNA, the CDR3 is TGTGCCAGCAGTTACGCAAGAGAGGGGCGCACTGAAGCTTTCTTT. Encoded protein: CASSYAREGRTEAFF.

This chain uses TRBV6-1 with TRBJ1-6; D is uncertain. Trimming shortened V by 2 bases and J by 7 bases, and 6 bases separated the two germline ends. This CDR3 spans 13 amino acids. Germline loops: CDR1 MNHNS, CDR2 SASEGT. In nucleotides, the CDR3 is TGTGCCAGCAGTGAAAATAAGAATTCACCCCTCCACTTT. Its protein is CASSENKNSPLHF.

The chain combines TRBV2 with TRBJ2-7, with TRBD1 matching over 7 bases. The CDR3 is 13 amino acids. Germline V gene lookup returns CDR1 SNHLY and CDR2 FYNNEI. Germline trimming cut 8 bases from V and 6 bases from J; bases unmatched to any gene: 10. The CDR3 bases are TGTGCCAGCCAGAAGGACAGGTCGGGCGAGCAGTACTTC. This codes for CASQKDRSGEQYF.

This clone was detected a few times. This chain connects TRBV5-1 to TRBJ1-1; D is unresolved. The CDR3 is 13 amino acids. Trimming removed 5 bases from V and 1 base from J, with 9 bases in between. The V gene's germline CDR1 is SGHRS and CDR2 YFSETQ. DNA of the CDR3: TGCGCCAGCAGGGTAGGAGGGAACACTGAAGCTTTCTTT. Amino acids: CASRVGGNTEAFF.

The gene calls are TRBV6-5 and TRBJ1-2; the D gene is possibly TRBD1 (5 bases). Germline V gene lookup returns CDR1 MNHEY and CDR2 SVGAGI. There are 12 residues in the CDR3. V lost 6 bases and J lost 9, with 14 bases in between. The CDR3 region has the DNA TGTGCCAGCAGACCTCAGCAGGGAAGCTACACCTTC. Amino acids: CASRPQQGSYTF.

The genes are TRBV4-1 and TRBJ2-1; TRBD1 matches 8 bases. The J segment lost 7 bases and the V segment lost 0 bases, leaving 11 bases of the junction unmatched. This CDR3 is built from 17 residues. CDR1 and CDR2 from the germline V gene are MGHRA and YSYEKL. CDR3 sequence: CASSQDRSQGAWNEQFF. The CDR3 DNA sequence: TGCGCCAGCAGCCAAGATCGGTCCCAGGGGGCTTGGAATGAGCAGTTCTTC.